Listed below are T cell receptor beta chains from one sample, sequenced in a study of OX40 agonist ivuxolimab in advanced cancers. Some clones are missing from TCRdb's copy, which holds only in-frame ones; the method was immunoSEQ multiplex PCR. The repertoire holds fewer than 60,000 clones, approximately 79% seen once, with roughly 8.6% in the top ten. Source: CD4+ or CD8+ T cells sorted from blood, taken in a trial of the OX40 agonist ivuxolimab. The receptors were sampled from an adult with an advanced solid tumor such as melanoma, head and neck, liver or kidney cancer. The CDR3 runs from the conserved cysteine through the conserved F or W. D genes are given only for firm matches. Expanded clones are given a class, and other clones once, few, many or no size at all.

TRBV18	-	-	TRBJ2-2	CASSDHPGGTGELFF	TGTGCCAGCTCCGACCACCCGGGCGGAACCGGGGAGCTGTTTTTT
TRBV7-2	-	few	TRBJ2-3	CASSLTGEGVTDTQYF	TGTGCCAGCAGCTTAACAGGGGAGGGGGTCACAGATACGCAGTATTTT
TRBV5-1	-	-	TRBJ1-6	CASGPSDSSYNSPLHF	TGCGCCAGCGGCCCTAGCGACAGCTCCTATAATTCACCCCTCCACTTT
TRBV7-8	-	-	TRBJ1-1	CASSLPNTNTEAFF	TGTGCCAGCAGCCTCCCTAATACGAACACTGAAGCTTTCTTT
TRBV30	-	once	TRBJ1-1	CAWRGGATEAFF	TGTGCCTGGAGAGGGGGGGCCACTGAAGCTTTCTTT
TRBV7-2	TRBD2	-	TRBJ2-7	CASSSIAGGPVYEQYF	TGTGCCAGCAGCTCAATAGCGGGAGGGCCGGTATACGAGCAGTACTTC
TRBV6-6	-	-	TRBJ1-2	CASSYSNYGYTF	TGTGCCAGCAGTTACTCTAATTATGGCTACACCTTC
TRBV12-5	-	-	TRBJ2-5	CASGLGEWESETQYF	TGTGCTAGTGGTTTAGGGGAATGGGAGTCGGAGACCCAGTACTTC
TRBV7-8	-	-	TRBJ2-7	CASSLLGDPDYEQYF	TGTGCCAGCAGCTTATTAGGGGACCCCGACTACGAGCAGTACTTC
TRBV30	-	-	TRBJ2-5	CARGAGETQYF	TGTGCCCGCGGGGCGGGAGAGACCCAGTACTTC
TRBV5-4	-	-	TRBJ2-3	CASRPGGRTDTQYF	TGTGCCAGCAGACCAGGGGGGAGAACAGATACGCAGTATTTT
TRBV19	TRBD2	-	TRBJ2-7	CASSIGAGAGSEQYF	TGTGCCAGTAGTATAGGAGCGGGGGCAGGCAGCGAGCAGTACTTC
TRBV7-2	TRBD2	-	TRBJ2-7	CASSSTSGSYEQYF	TGTGCCAGCAGCTCTACTAGCGGGAGCTACGAGCAGTACTTC
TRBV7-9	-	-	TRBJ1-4	CASSLSSGPTNEKLFF	TGTGCCAGCAGCTTATCTTCCGGACCTACGAATGAAAAACTGTTTTTT
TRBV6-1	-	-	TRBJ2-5	CASSVASGVILETQYF	TGTGCCAGCAGTGTAGCGAGCGGAGTTATTTTAGAGACCCAGTACTTC
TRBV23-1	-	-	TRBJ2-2	CASSKKFSGELFF	TGCGCCAGCAGTAAGAAGTTTTCCGGGGAGCTGTTTTTT
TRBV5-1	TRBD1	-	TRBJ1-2	CASSRNRDSDYGYTF	TGCGCCAGCAGCAGAAACCGGGACAGCGACTATGGCTACACCTTC
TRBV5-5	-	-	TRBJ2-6	CASSVQTLSSGANVLTF	TGTGCCAGCAGTGTACAGACCCTTTCCTCTGGGGCCAACGTCCTGACTTTC
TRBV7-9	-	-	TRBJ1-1	CASSLMQQLPNTEAFF	TGTGCCAGCAGCTTAATGCAGCAGCTCCCAAACACTGAAGCTTTCTTT
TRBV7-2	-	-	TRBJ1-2	CASSFQQDTGYTF	TGTGCCAGCAGCTTTCAACAGGATACGGGCTACACCTTC
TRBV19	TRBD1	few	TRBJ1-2	CASSISVTGVYGYTF	TGTGCCAGTAGTATCTCTGTGACAGGGGTATATGGCTACACCTTC
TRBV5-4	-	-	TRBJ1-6	CASRHGRNNSPLHF	TGTGCCAGCAGACACGGACGGAATAATTCACCCCTCCACTTT
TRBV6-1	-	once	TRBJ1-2	CASSEVSHGPFLDGYTF	TGTGCCAGCAGTGAAGTTAGCCATGGGCCGTTTCTCGATGGCTACACCTTC
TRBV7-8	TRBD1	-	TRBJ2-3	CASRPGTATDTQYF	TGTGCCAGCAGACCCGGGACAGCCACAGATACGCAGTATTTT
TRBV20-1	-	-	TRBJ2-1	CSARDNEQFF	TGCAGTGCTAGAGACAATGAGCAGTTCTTC
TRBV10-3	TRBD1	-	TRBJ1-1	CAISSDRAEWNTEAFF	TGTGCCATCAGCTCCGACAGGGCGGAATGGAACACTGAAGCTTTCTTT
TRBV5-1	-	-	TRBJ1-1	CASSLGLGWMNTEAFF	TGCGCCAGCAGCTTGGGTTTGGGGTGGATGAACACTGAAGCTTTCTTT
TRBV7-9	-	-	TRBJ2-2	CASESQGGAGELFF	TGTGCCAGCGAATCTCAAGGGGGGGCCGGGGAGCTGTTTTTT
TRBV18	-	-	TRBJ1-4	CASSPVGTTNEKLFF	TGTGCCAGCTCACCAGTCGGGACAACTAATGAAAAACTGTTTTTT
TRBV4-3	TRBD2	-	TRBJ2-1	CASSQEGPRLAGGPRYEQFF	TGCGCCAGCAGCCAAGAGGGCCCCAGACTAGCGGGAGGGCCTAGGTATGAGCAGTTCTTC
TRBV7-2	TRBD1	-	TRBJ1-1	CASSRLTTGAPNTEAFF	TGTGCCAGCAGCCGACTAACTACAGGGGCCCCGAACACTGAAGCTTTCTTT
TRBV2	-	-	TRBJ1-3	CASSEGVAGNTIYF	TGTGCCAGCAGTGAAGGCGTAGCTGGAAACACCATATATTTT
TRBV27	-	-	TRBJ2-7	CASSLSQSTYEQYF	TGTGCCAGCAGTTTAAGTCAGAGCACCTACGAGCAGTACTTC
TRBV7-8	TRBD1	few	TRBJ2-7	CASSGDRNIWDSYEQYF	TGTGCCAGCAGCGGGGACAGGAATATATGGGATTCCTACGAGCAGTACTTC
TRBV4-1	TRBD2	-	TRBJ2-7	CASSQDPGTTYEQYF	TGCGCCAGCAGCCAAGACCCCGGGACTACCTACGAGCAGTACTTC
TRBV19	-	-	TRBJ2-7	CASSITTSYEQYF	TGTGCCAGTAGTATAACAACCTCCTACGAGCAGTACTTC
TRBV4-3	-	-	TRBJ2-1	CASSQAEGTQFF	TGCGCCAGCAGCCAAGCAGAAGGAACCCAGTTCTTC
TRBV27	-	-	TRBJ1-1	CASRRGGMNTEAFF	TGTGCCAGCAGAAGGGGCGGGATGAACACTGAAGCTTTCTTT
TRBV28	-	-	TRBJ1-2	CASNEGLNYGYTF	TGTGCCAGCAATGAGGGTCTCAACTATGGCTACACCTTC
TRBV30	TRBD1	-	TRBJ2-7	CAWTWTGGSYEQYF	TGTGCCTGGACCTGGACAGGGGGTTCCTACGAGCAGTACTTC